What follows are 19 T cell receptor beta chains derived from one specimen sequenced in a study. Via MiXCR, TCRdb re-called the 5' RACE reads, giving one row per CDR3 protein. Among about 55,000 distinct CDR3 sequences listed, roughly 18% were seen once. The sample was naive CD4+ T cells sorted from blood. Stated subset: naive CD4+ T cells, CD4+CD45RA+CD25-. All receptors derive from a female donor with breast cancer.

This clonotype was seen only a few times. The chain has TRBV4-3 and TRBJ2-1, with D maybe TRBD2 (6 bases). Germline V CDR1 and CDR2: LGHNA, YSLEER. The CDR3 is made up of 17 amino acids. Trimming took 0 bases from V and 0 from J, leaving 12 bases between them. CDR3 nucleotides: TGCGCCAGCAGCCAAGATCTAGGAGGGAGCTCCTACAATGAGCAGTTCTTC. Its protein is CASSQDLGGSSYNEQFF.

The rearrangement links TRBV9 to TRBJ2-7, with D possibly called TRBD1 or TRBD2 (6 bases each). The CDR3 sequence is 15 residues long. Trimming shortened V by 3 bases and J by 0 bases, and 13 bases separated the two germline ends. Per the germline V gene, CDR1 is SGDLS and CDR2 is YYNGEE. CDR3 nucleotide sequence: TGTGCCAGCAGCGGGGGGGCGGGTCCCTCCTACGAGCAGTACTTC. Protein product: CASSGGAGPSYEQYF. The full variable domain, in which reference TRBV9 and TRBJ2-7 provide the parts outside the CDR3, is DSGVTQTPKHLITATGQRVTLRCSPRSGDLSVYWYQQSLDQGLQFLIQYYNGEERAKGNILERFSAQQFPDLHSELNLSSLELGDSALYFCASSGGAGPSYEQYFGPGTRLTVT.

Many counts were recorded for this clonotype. CDR3 DNA: TGTGCCAGCAGGGGCACAGGTACAGGAAACACCATATATTTT. Protein sequence: CASRGTGTGNTIYF. The chain joins TRBV6-5 to TRBJ1-3, with D possibly being TRBD1 (5 bases). With 6 bases removed from V and 4 bases from J, the gap between germline ends came to 13 bases. This CDR3 contains 14 residues. The germline V gene has CDR1 MNHEY and CDR2 SVGAGI.

Points on this clonotype: Being one base from a much bigger clone, this may be a read error. V and J are TRBV6-2 or TRBV6-3 and TRBJ2-5, with D uncertain. This CDR3 has 10 residues. Per germline, CDR1 MNHEY and CDR2 SVGEGT. The CDR3, as DNA: TGTGCCAGCAATATCGGTCGCCAGCACTTC. Encoded protein: CASNIGRQHF.

The CDR3 nucleotides are TGCAGCGTTGAACTAGCGGCCTCCTACAATGAGCAGTTCTTC. Amino acids: CSVELAASYNEQFF. This chain links TRBV29-1 with TRBJ2-1; 7 bases match TRBD2. The CDR3 extends over 14 amino acids. Germline CDR1 is SQVTM and CDR2 is ANQGSEA. The V and J ends lost 2 bases and 0 bases, in that order; junction bases with no gene match: 1.

The CDR3 loop reads CASSRQGGNTEAFF. The CDR3, as DNA: TGTGCCAGCAGTCGACAGGGGGGGAACACTGAAGCTTTCTTT. The V and J genes are TRBV3-1 and TRBJ1-1, with 9 bases aligning to TRBD1. V was clipped by 6 bases and J by 1 base; unmatched bases: 3. Germline V CDR1 and CDR2: LGHDT, YNNKEL (reference sequence). CDR3 length equals 14 residues.

In its sample, this clonotype was seen a few times. The genes are TRBV20-1 and TRBJ2-7, with 7 bases matching TRBD2. The CDR3 spans 14 residues. The germline gives CDR1 DFQATT, CDR2 SNEGSKA (reference sequence). J gave up 7 bases and V 0 bases, and 9 bases lay outside the gene matches. The CDR3 DNA reads as TGCAGTGCTAGAGATTGGAGCGGGGTCGGTGAGCAGTACTTC. This gives the protein CSARDWSGVGEQYF.

This sequence joins TRBV6-2 or TRBV6-3 and TRBJ2-3; 10 nucleotides match TRBD2. The germline V gene encodes CDR1 MNHEY and CDR2 SVGEGT. With V trimmed by 5 bases and J by 8 bases, 7 bases remained unmatched. There are 14 residues in the CDR3. The CDR3 nucleotides are TGTGCCAGCAGTAGGCTGGCTAGCGGGGGTACGCAGTATTTT. It codes for CASSRLASGGTQYF.

This rearrangement joins TRBV6-5 to TRBJ1-6; D call uncertain. This CDR3 has 15 residues. Germline V gene lookup returns CDR1 MNHEY and CDR2 SVGAGI. V lost 8 bases to trimming and J lost 8 bases, with 19 bases between them. For the CDR3, the DNA is TGTGCCAGCGCCAAAATACGGACCGGGGATTCACCCCTCCACTTT. Translating it yields CASAKIRTGDSPLHF.

This clonotype was seen repeatedly, ten times or more. CDR3 coding DNA: TGCGCCAGCAGGCCGGAGGGGGGTACGCAGTATTTT. Translation: CASRPEGGTQYF. J is TRBJ2-3 and V is TRBV5-1; D is possibly TRBD1 or TRBD2 (6 bases each). Germline V CDR1 and CDR2: SGHRS, YFSETQ. V lost 5 bases, J lost 8 bases, and 12 bases lay in between. The CDR3 runs to 12 residues.

In its sample, this clonotype was seen many times. This chain uses TRBV5-1 with TRBJ1-4; D uncertain. Germline CDR1 SGHRS, CDR2 YFSETQ. Trimming stripped 0 bases from V and 8 bases from J, with 11 bases between. There are 14 residues in the CDR3. CDR3 bases: TGCGCCAGCAGCTTGGCCGGTCCGCCCGAAAAACTGTTTTTT. Encoded protein: CASSLAGPPEKLFF.

Many counts were recorded for this clonotype. The gene calls are TRBV7-9 and TRBJ1-2, with D tentatively TRBD1 (6 bases). V was pared by 5 bases and J by 8 bases, with 12 bases between. The CDR3 runs 12 residues. Germline CDR1 and CDR2: SEHNR and FQNEAQ (reference sequence). The CDR3 region has the DNA TGTGCCAGCAGCCGACAGGATCGCGGCTACACCTTC. Amino acid sequence: CASSRQDRGYTF.

This rearrangement joins TRBV5-1 to TRBJ1-1; D is ambiguous. Trimming shortened V by 4 bases and J by 2 bases, and 9 bases separated the two germline ends. Germline-derived CDR1 and CDR2 are SGHRS and YFSETQ. The CDR3 runs to 13 residues. The CDR3: CASSLSTNTEAFF. CDR3 DNA sequence: TGCGCCAGCAGCCTTTCGACTAACACTGAAGCTTTCTTT.

This clonotype was detected a few times. The chain couples TRBV5-1 to TRBJ2-1; 11 bases fit TRBD1. This CDR3 spans 14 amino acids. With 7 bases clipped from V and 7 bases from J, the junction kept 7 bases outside the gene matches. Germline V lookup: CDR1 SGHRS, CDR2 YFSETQ. As DNA, the CDR3 is TGCGCCAGCGGGACAGGGGGAGATCCAAATGAGCAGTTCTTC. It is translated as CASGTGGDPNEQFF.

There are a few counts of this clonotype. This chain uses TRBV9 with TRBJ2-2, with no clear D. V dropped 0 bases and J dropped 2 bases, with 5 bases sitting between them. CDR3 length: 14 amino acids. Germline CDR1 SGDLS, CDR2 YYNGEE. Written as DNA, the CDR3 is TGTGCCAGCAGCGTAGCTGGAAACACCGGGGAGCTGTTTTTT. Protein product: CASSVAGNTGELFF.

This chain uses TRBV3-1 with TRBJ1-1; D is uncertain. Germline V gives CDR1 LGHDT, CDR2 YNNKEL (reference sequence). There are 12 residues in the CDR3. V lost 4 bases, J lost 5 bases, and 8 bases lay in between. The CDR3 bases are TGTGCCAGCAGCCCCCGAGGGACTGAAGCTTTCTTT. The encoded protein is CASSPRGTEAFF.

This clonotype was counted ten times or more. The CDR3 loop reads CASKTGEKLFF. The CDR3 DNA sequence: TGCGCCAGTAAGACCGGTGAAAAACTGTTTTTT. V gene TRBV5-1 combines with J gene TRBJ1-4, with D unresolved. V shed 8 bases and J shed 7 bases, with 9 bases lying between them. The CDR3 extends over 11 amino acids. CDR1 is SGHRS and CDR2 is YFSETQ in the germline V gene.

CDR3 sequence reads: CASRRWEGRGDEQFF. The CDR3 region has the DNA TGTGCCAGCAGGCGCTGGGAGGGACGGGGGGATGAGCAGTTCTTC. V and J are TRBV5-6 and TRBJ2-1; 7 bases are a match to TRBD2. Germline values: CDR1 SGHDT, CDR2 YYEEEE. The junction had 13 bases not matched to a gene; V was cut back by 5 bases and J by 8 bases. CDR3 length: 15 amino acids.

This clonotype occurred a few times. The chain combines TRBV7-2 with TRBJ2-5, with D possibly being TRBD2 (6 bases). V shed 3 bases and J shed 9 bases, with 14 bases lying between them. Germline loops: CDR1 SGHTA, CDR2 FQGNSA. This CDR3 has 13 amino acids. Written as DNA, the CDR3 is TGTGCCAGCAGCTTGGACCCGGGACTGGCCCAGTACTTC. Its translation is CASSLDPGLAQYF.